This is a list of T cell receptor beta chains from one sample in a study of cytomegalovirus exposure and HLA in healthy donors. The repertoire was sequenced with immunoSEQ multiplex PCR; TCRdb's copy has only in-frame clones and lacks some. The sample yields fewer than 95,000 clones, 70% to 80% seen once. The sequenced sample consisted of PBMCs. The receptor source for this set is a man aged 30-40 years in good health and CMV-seronegative. The CDR3 runs from the conserved cysteine through the conserved F or W. A D gene is named only where the DNA matches it firmly. Size values are once, few and many counts, or a class for expanded clones, and some rows have none.

J gene,V gene,D gene,clone size,CDR3 protein,CDR3 DNA
TRBJ2-7,TRBV10-3,NA,few,CAMASSSSYEQYF,TGTGCCATGGCTAGTTCGAGCTCCTACGAGCAGTACTTC
TRBJ1-4,TRBV11-2,NA,once,CASSLVGWSEKLFF,TGTGCCAGCAGCTTAGTTGGGTGGAGTGAAAAACTGTTTTTT
TRBJ1-2,TRBV7-9,TRBD1,NA,CASSSPGQGAFGYTF,TGTGCCAGCAGCTCTCCAGGACAGGGGGCCTTTGGCTACACCTTC
TRBJ1-1,TRBV5-1,TRBD1,NA,CASSLGTGYNTEAFF,TGCGCCAGCAGCTTAGGGACAGGGTATAACACTGAAGCTTTCTTT
TRBJ1-2,TRBV6-5,TRBD1,NA,CASSSDRVGGYTF,TGTGCCAGCAGTTCAGACAGGGTAGGGGGCTACACCTTC
TRBJ2-7,TRBV25-1,TRBD1,few,CASSGGTGFPYEQYF,TGTGCCAGCAGTGGGGGGACAGGTTTTCCCTACGAGCAGTACTTC
TRBJ2-5,TRBV2,NA,NA,CATGAGAETQYF,TGTGCCACAGGGGCGGGAGCAGAGACCCAGTACTTC
TRBJ2-6,TRBV27,TRBD1,NA,CASRPLQGARSSGANVLTF,TGTGCCAGCAGACCGCTACAGGGGGCTCGCAGCTCTGGGGCCAACGTCCTGACTTTC
TRBJ2-2,TRBV9,TRBD1,NA,CASSVDQGAYTGELFF,TGTGCCAGCAGCGTAGACCAGGGGGCATATACCGGGGAGCTGTTTTTT
TRBJ1-2,TRBV15,TRBD1,NA,CATSSRGIGYTF,TGTGCCACCAGCAGCAGGGGGATTGGCTACACCTTC
TRBJ2-1,TRBV11-2,NA,NA,CASSLQGFGPSDEQFF,TGTGCCAGCAGCTTACAGGGTTTTGGGCCTTCGGATGAGCAGTTCTTC
TRBJ1-6,TRBV18,NA,NA,CASSQAYDSRLNSPLHF,TGTGCCAGCTCACAAGCATATGACAGTCGACTTAATTCACCCCTCCACTTT
TRBJ1-1,TRBV5-4,NA,NA,CASSTKNQGPNTEAFF,TGTGCCAGCAGCACCAAAAATCAGGGGCCGAACACTGAAGCTTTCTTT
TRBJ2-3,TRBV14,NA,NA,CASSQEPGFSTDTQYF,TGTGCCAGCAGCCAAGAGCCGGGATTTAGCACAGATACGCAGTATTTT
TRBJ2-7,TRBV7-3,TRBD1,NA,CASSLFPGQTYEQYF,TGTGCCAGCAGCTTATTTCCGGGACAGACCTACGAGCAGTACTTC
TRBJ2-5,TRBV5-1,TRBD1,few,CASSPGTEETQYF,TGCGCCAGCAGCCCCGGGACAGAAGAGACCCAGTACTTC
TRBJ2-5,TRBV25-1,NA,once,CASSERGMGTQYF,TGTGCCAGCAGTGAGAGGGGGATGGGGACCCAGTACTTC
TRBJ2-1,TRBV9,NA,NA,CASSVAGFDNEQFF,TGTGCCAGCAGCGTAGCAGGATTCGACAATGAGCAGTTCTTC
TRBJ2-7,TRBV11-2,NA,NA,CASSLGVDGASYEQYF,TGTGCCAGCAGCTTAGGCGTCGATGGGGCCTCCTACGAGCAGTACTTC
TRBJ2-7,TRBV7-9,NA,NA,CASSPGSSSYEQYF,TGTGCCAGCAGCCCAGGCTCGTCTAGCTACGAGCAGTACTTC